These 30 T cell receptor beta chains came from one sample sequenced in a study of T-cell memory formation after mild COVID-19. MiXCR, applied by TCRdb to the 5' RACE reads, yields one record per CDR3 protein. Of over 10,000 distinct CDR3 sequences listed, roughly 14% were seen once; the top ten hold about 55%. Sequencing used PBMCs or a T cell subset sorted from them (not recorded which). The origin of the receptors is a man aged 18 to 29 who had mild COVID-19 (a few samples of this study predate the infection). Cell type and time point are not known.

This clonotype was detected only a few times. This rearrangement joins TRBV12-5 to TRBJ1-6; D gene uncertain. V was shortened by 5 bases and J by 9 bases, with 8 bases between the two germline ends. This CDR3 has 12 amino acids. The germline CDR1 and CDR2 sequences are LGHNT and FRNRAP. CDR3 in amino acids: CASGPFGSPLHF. CDR3 DNA: TGTGCTAGTGGTCCATTCGGTTCACCCCTCCACTTT.

This clonotype was counted many times. The chain uses TRBV7-9 and TRBJ2-7; D might be TRBD1 or TRBD2, each matching 5 bases. Germline CDR1 and CDR2: SEHNR and FQNEAQ (reference sequence). V was trimmed by 4 bases and J by 2 bases, leaving 15 bases between them. The CDR3 length is 15 residues. CDR3 amino acids: CASSSRDLLTYEQYF. CDR3 nucleotide sequence: TGTGCCAGCAGCTCTCGGGACCTTCTTACCTACGAGCAGTACTTC. Drawing the rest from reference TRBV7-9 and TRBJ2-7, the complete variable domain is DTGVSQNPRHKITKRGQNVTFRCDPISEHNRLYWYRQTLGQGPEFLTYFQNEAQLEKSRLLSDRFSAERPKGSFSTLEIQRTEQGDSAMYLCASSSRDLLTYEQYFGPGTRLTVT.

This clonotype was found a few times. The rearrangement joins TRBV10-3 to TRBJ2-1, with 7 bases fitting TRBD1. Germline V lookup: CDR1 ENHRY, CDR2 SYGVKD. There are 16 residues in the CDR3. With V trimmed by 2 bases and J by 3 bases, 7 bases remained unmatched. CDR3 bases: TGTGCCATCAGTGAGCGGGACAGTTCCTTCTACAATGAGCAGTTCTTC. This codes for CAISERDSSFYNEQFF.

This clonotype was observed at least ten times. Written as DNA, the CDR3 is TGTGCCAGCAGTTTACTAGCGGGGGGGGAGACCCAGTACTTC. This codes for CASSLLAGGETQYF. J is TRBJ2-5 and V is TRBV12-3 or TRBV12-4; TRBD2 matches 12 bases. The length of the CDR3 is 14 residues. The V segment lost 2 bases and the J segment 5 bases; nucleotides outside the gene matches: 0.

The chain carries TRBV10-3 and TRBJ2-3, with no clear D. Trimming pared 4 bases from V and 5 bases from J, leaving 22 bases between. Germline values: CDR1 ENHRY, CDR2 SYGVKD. CDR3 length: 17 amino acids. CDR3 bases: TGTGCCATCAGTGGACGGATCTTGGCGACCCCTGGAGATACGCAGTATTTT. Translated: CAISGRILATPGDTQYF.

In its sample, this clonotype was seen many times. The J gene is TRBJ1-6, the V gene TRBV20-1; TRBD1 might be the D (5 bases). This CDR3 is built from 10 residues. Germline V gene sequence: CDR1 DFQATT, CDR2 SNEGSKA (reference sequence). V was clipped by 2 bases and J by 13 bases, with 6 bases between them. The CDR3, as DNA: TGCAGTGCTAGACAGGGTCCCCTCCACTTT. It codes for CSARQGPLHF.

The rearrangement links TRBV7-6 to TRBJ2-5; D gene uncertain. Germline V lookup: CDR1 SGHVS, CDR2 FNYEAQ. V shed 0 bases and J shed 6 bases, with 14 bases lying between them. CDR3 length equals 15 residues. CDR3 sequence (DNA): TGTGCCAGCAGCTTAGCGAAGAAGTGGTCACAGACCCAGTACTTC. It specifies CASSLAKKWSQTQYF.

The CDR3 coding sequence is TGTGCCAGCAGTTACTCGAGTGGGACAGGCCTGGGCCGCTACGAGCAGTACTTC. This gives the protein CASSYSSGTGLGRYEQYF. V gene TRBV6-5 combines with J gene TRBJ2-7; 8 bases line up with TRBD1. This CDR3 contains 18 residues. The junction had 13 bases not matched to a gene; V was cut back by 0 bases and J by 3 bases. Per the germline V gene, CDR1 is MNHEY and CDR2 is SVGAGI.

This clonotype was seen a few times. The chain carries TRBV6-4 and TRBJ2-3; D is uncertain. V lost 4 bases and J lost 1, with 9 bases in between. The germline CDR1 and CDR2 sequences are MRHNA and SNTAGT. The CDR3 loop spans 14 amino acids. The CDR3 DNA sequence: TGTGCCAGCAGTGCGATTGGGGGCACAGATACGCAGTATTTT. Its protein is CASSAIGGTDTQYF.

This clonotype occurred many times. CDR3 bases: TGCGCCAGCAGCTCCCGACAGGGTCCCTACAATGAGCAGTTCTTC. This gives the protein CASSSRQGPYNEQFF. The V call is TRBV4-1, the J call TRBJ2-1, with TRBD1 matching 7 bases. In germline, CDR1 is MGHRA, CDR2 YSYEKL. The V segment lost 5 bases and the J segment 2 bases; nucleotides outside the gene matches: 6. The CDR3 runs 15 residues.

This clonotype has ten or more counts. This chain uses TRBV7-9 with TRBJ1-5; no clear D. The germline V gene encodes CDR1 SEHNR and CDR2 FQNEAQ (reference sequence). The CDR3 is 13 amino acids. V lost 3 bases and J lost 8, with 11 bases in between. This chain's CDR3 is CASSFKGIEPQHF. The CDR3 DNA follows: TGTGCCAGCAGCTTCAAAGGGATTGAGCCCCAGCATTTT.

This clonotype was counted ten times or more. The rearrangement uses TRBV29-1 and TRBJ2-7, with 9 bases lining up with TRBD2. From germline, CDR1 is SQVTM and CDR2 ANQGSEA. CDR3 length: 14 residues. Trimming took 6 bases from V and 3 from J; bases not matched to a gene: 9. In DNA, the CDR3 is TGCAGCGTGAGGGGGACTAGCACCGTCTACGAGCAGTACTTC. It encodes CSVRGTSTVYEQYF.

The chain links TRBV10-3 to TRBJ1-2; a possible D gene is TRBD1 (5 bases). Germline V gene data show CDR1 as ENHRY and CDR2 as SYGVKD. The CDR3 sequence is 13 residues long. The V end was cut by 8 bases, the J end by 6 bases, with 16 bases between. The DNA of the CDR3 is TGTGCCATCCTAGTACGGGGGGAGCATGGCTACACCTTC. Protein: CAILVRGEHGYTF.

The chain is built from TRBV5-6 and TRBJ2-3; D gene uncertain. The germline CDR1 and CDR2 sequences are SGHDT and YYEEEE. V was shortened by 2 bases and J by 5 bases, with 9 bases between the two germline ends. This CDR3 region has 13 residues. The CDR3 protein is CASSFPGVDTQYF. In DNA, the CDR3 is TGTGCCAGCAGCTTCCCAGGAGTAGATACGCAGTATTTT.

In its sample, this clonotype was seen many times. The rearrangement links TRBV29-1 to TRBJ2-3, with TRBD1 identical over 9 bases. Losses at the gene ends were 7 bases for V and 7 bases for J; bases not matched to a gene: 18. Germline values: CDR1 SQVTM, CDR2 ANQGSEA. CDR3 size: 16 residues. The CDR3 sequence is CSAVPGQGWRVNTQYF. In nucleotides, the CDR3 is TGCAGCGCTGTCCCGGGACAGGGTTGGAGGGTGAATACGCAGTATTTT.

The chain is built from TRBV12-3 or TRBV12-4 and TRBJ2-7; D is unresolved. V was pared by 4 bases and J by 5 bases, with 12 bases between. CDR3 length: 13 residues. The CDR3 DNA reads TGTGCCAGCAGTTGGTTGGGGTCCGACGAGCAGTACTTC. Translating gives CASSWLGSDEQYF.

J is TRBJ2-7 and V is TRBV6-2 or TRBV6-3; D is unresolved. CDR3 size: 15 residues. Germline CDR1 and CDR2: MNHEY and SVGEGT. V gave up 5 bases and J gave up 2 bases, with 16 bases separating them. In nucleotides, the CDR3 is TGTGCCAGCAGTCACCTCCCGCACCCAACCTACGAGCAGTACGTC. As protein: CASSHLPHPTYEQYV.

This clonotype was recorded at least ten times. V gene TRBV7-9 combines with J gene TRBJ2-7, with TRBD1 as a possible D gene (6 bases). Germline V CDR1 and CDR2: SEHNR, FQNEAQ (reference sequence). Trimming shortened V by 1 base and J by 2 bases, and 12 bases separated the two germline ends. This CDR3 has 15 residues. CDR3 DNA: TGTGCCAGCAGCTTAGTCACAGGGCCGACCTACGAGCAGTACTTC. Its translation: CASSLVTGPTYEQYF.

This clonotype has a count of ten or more. The chain has TRBV11-2 and TRBJ1-4; a weak D match, TRBD1 (5 bases). With 3 bases removed from V and 8 bases from J, the gap between germline ends came to 16 bases. Germline CDR1 and CDR2: SGHAT and FQNNGV. The CDR3 totals 15 residues. The CDR3 bases are TGTGCCAGCAGCTTCCAAGGGGCCACTGGGGAAAAACTGTTTTTT. Residues: CASSFQGATGEKLFF.

Many counts were recorded for this clonotype. V and J are TRBV6-5 and TRBJ1-5; TRBD1 matches 7 bases. From germline, CDR1 is MNHEY and CDR2 SVGAGI. J gave up 2 bases and V 4 bases, and 8 bases lay outside the gene matches. The CDR3 sequence is 16 residues long. This chain's CDR3 is CASSSWTGMGNQPQHF. CDR3 nucleotides: TGTGCCAGCAGTTCCTGGACAGGTATGGGCAATCAGCCCCAGCATTTT.

V gene TRBV28 combines with J gene TRBJ1-4; D ambiguous. V was clipped by 4 bases and J by 3 bases, with 6 bases between them. The CDR3 runs 13 residues. Germline assignment: CDR1 MDHEN and CDR2 SYDVKM. As DNA, the CDR3 is TGTGCCAGCAGTTCCGGGTCTAATGAAAAACTGTTTTTT. It is translated as CASSSGSNEKLFF.

This clonotype was picked up many times. This sequence joins TRBV7-8 and TRBJ1-2; D gene uncertain. The CDR3 contains 14 residues. The germline V gene encodes CDR1 SGHVS and CDR2 FQNEAQ. V lost 1 base, J lost 0 bases, and 6 bases lay in between. The CDR3 DNA reads TGTGCCAGCAGCTTAGGTCGAGCTAACTATGGCTACACCTTC. This translates into CASSLGRANYGYTF.

Points on this clonotype: Possible read error: a much larger clone is one base away. The chain is built from TRBV4-1 and TRBJ2-5; 8 nucleotides line up with TRBD2. This CDR3 spans 16 amino acids. Losses at the gene ends were 3 bases for V and 4 bases for J; bases not matched to a gene: 10. CDR1 and CDR2 from the germline V gene are MGHRA and YSYEKL. DNA of the CDR3: TGCGCCAGCAGCCACCCCACGGGGGGGTCTAGAGAGACCCAGTACTTC. Protein: CASSHPTGGSRETQYF.

This clonotype was found many times. V is TRBV4-1 and J is TRBJ2-2; the match to TRBD2 covers 10 bases. The trim removed 4 bases at V and 2 bases at J, leaving 1 base unmatched. This CDR3 region has 15 residues. In germline, CDR1 is MGHRA, CDR2 YSYEKL. CDR3 loop: CASSRLAGNTGELFF. The CDR3 DNA reads TGCGCCAGCAGCCGACTAGCGGGTAACACCGGGGAGCTGTTTTTT.

The chain links TRBV5-6 to TRBJ2-6; TRBD1 might be the D (5 bases). There are 15 residues in the CDR3. The germline V and J ends were trimmed by 0 bases and 2 bases, with 6 bases remaining between them. The germline V gene has CDR1 SGHDT and CDR2 YYEEEE. CDR3: CASSLEGAGANVLTF. In nucleotides, the CDR3 is TGTGCCAGCAGCTTGGAAGGGGCTGGGGCCAACGTCCTGACTTTC.

The chain carries TRBV5-1 and TRBJ1-6; D remains unclear. Trimming removed 0 bases from V and 4 bases from J, with 5 bases in between. From germline, CDR1 is SGHRS and CDR2 YFSETQ. This CDR3 contains 14 residues. CDR3 sequence: CASSLDSYNSPLHF. In nucleotides, the CDR3 is TGCGCCAGCAGCTTGGACAGTTATAATTCACCCCTCCACTTT.

At least ten counts were recorded for this clonotype. Written as DNA, the CDR3 is TGTGCCAGCAGCTTACCAGCTCTCACCGGGGAGCTGTTTTTT. It yields the protein CASSLPALTGELFF. The J gene is TRBJ2-2, the V gene TRBV7-2; D call uncertain. The germline gives CDR1 SGHTA, CDR2 FQGNSA. The V gene lost 2 bases and the J gene lost 4 bases, with 8 bases spanning the gap. CDR3 length: 14 amino acids.

This clonotype was recorded at least ten times. The chain combines TRBV15 with TRBJ2-3; D is uncertain. This CDR3 is 13 amino acids long. Germline CDR1 and CDR2: LNHNV and YYDKDF (reference sequence). The V gene lost 0 bases and the J gene lost 6 bases, with 7 bases spanning the gap. This CDR3 is CATSRDSADTQYF. CDR3 DNA sequence: TGTGCCACCAGCAGAGACAGTGCCGATACGCAGTATTTT. Supplemented by reference TRBV15 and TRBJ2-3, the full variable domain reads DAMVIQNPRYQVTQFGKPVTLSCSQTLNHNVMYWYQQKSSQAPKLLFHYYDKDFNNEADTPDNFQSRRPNTSFCFLDIRSPGLGDTAMYLCATSRDSADTQYFGPGTRLTVL.

This clonotype was counted between two and nine times. This chain joins TRBV5-1 and TRBJ1-1, with D possibly TRBD1 on 6 matching bases. CDR3 length: 14 residues. V gave up 0 bases and J gave up 1 base, with 7 bases separating them. CDR1 SGHRS and CDR2 YFSETQ come from the germline V gene. CDR3 sequence (DNA): TGCGCCAGCAGCTTGGGAGGGGGGAACACTGAAGCTTTCTTT. Translated, it gives CASSLGGGNTEAFF.

In this sample, this clonotype turned up many times. The J gene is TRBJ2-1, the V gene TRBV6-2 or TRBV6-3; D call uncertain. CDR1 and CDR2 from the germline V gene are MNHEY and SVGEGT. The CDR3 contains 11 residues. The V gene lost 7 bases and the J gene lost 6 bases, with 7 bases spanning the gap. The CDR3 protein is CASTYSNEQFF. Here the CDR3 DNA reads TGTGCCAGCACCTACAGCAATGAGCAGTTCTTC.